One and the same sample provided the 21 T cell receptor beta chains below, sequenced in a study of blood T cell repertoires in COVID-19. Clones were read by immunoSEQ multiplex PCR, and TCRdb kept only the in-frame ones, dropping some. The repertoire holds roughly 130,000 clones, about 86% seen once, with approximately 2.2% in the top ten. The source material was PBMCs or T cells enriched from blood (not recorded which). These receptors were obtained from a woman between 50 and 59 years old who had recovered from COVID-19.

The V and J genes are TRBV9 and TRBJ2-3; 8 bases align to TRBD1. This CDR3 has 18 amino acids. V shed 4 bases, J shed 3 bases, and the junction held 16 bases outside the gene matches. From germline, CDR1 is SGDLS and CDR2 YYNGEE. The CDR3 loop reads CASSHPVRTGSGTDTQYF. The CDR3 bases are TGTGCCAGCAGCCATCCAGTACGGACAGGGAGTGGGACAGATACGCAGTATTTT. Together with reference TRBV9 and TRBJ2-3, the CDR3 gives the full variable domain: DSGVTQTPKHLITATGQRVTLRCSPRSGDLSVYWYQQSLDQGLQFLIQYYNGEERAKGNILERFSAQQFPDLHSELNLSSLELGDSALYFCASSHPVRTGSGTDTQYFGPGTRLTVL.

This chain uses TRBV5-1 with TRBJ2-4, with D maybe TRBD1 (6 bases). The CDR3 is 14 amino acids. Trimming pared 4 bases from V and 7 bases from J, leaving 15 bases between. Germline values: CDR1 SGHRS, CDR2 YFSETQ. The CDR3 here is CASSLDSLWNIQYF. CDR3 in DNA: TGCGCCAGCAGCCTGGACAGCTTATGGAACATTCAGTACTTC.

This clone was detected a few times. The chain uses TRBV5-4 and TRBJ1-2; perhaps TRBD1 as D (5 bases). V was pared by 2 bases and J by 2 bases, with 7 bases between. CDR1 is SGHNT and CDR2 is YYREEE in the germline V gene (reference sequence). The CDR3 loop spans 13 amino acids. Here the CDR3 DNA reads TGTGCCAGCAGCTTTGGGGGGAACTATGGCTACACCTTC. Its protein is CASSFGGNYGYTF.

The chain is built from TRBV6-2 or TRBV6-3 and TRBJ2-7; 11 bases line up with TRBD2. Germline trimming cut 5 bases from V and 6 bases from J; bases unmatched to any gene: 9. Germline loops: CDR1 MNHEY, CDR2 SVGEGT. The CDR3 has 15 amino acids. DNA of the CDR3: TGTGCCAGCAGTCAACTAGCGGGGGCCTACTCCGAGCAGTACTTC. Translated, it gives CASSQLAGAYSEQYF.

This clone was seen only once. The rearrangement joins TRBV11-2 to TRBJ1-6, with 8 bases aligning to TRBD1. This CDR3 has 15 amino acids. The V segment lost 7 bases and the J segment 9 bases; nucleotides outside the gene matches: 11. From germline, CDR1 is SGHAT and CDR2 FQNNGV. CDR3 in DNA: TGTGCCAGCACGCCCACAGGGGGGTATCCTTCACCCCTCCACTTT. It translates to CASTPTGGYPSPLHF.

The chain joins TRBV19 to TRBJ2-7; D is perhaps TRBD1 (6 bases). The CDR3 extends over 12 amino acids. Germline V gene lookup returns CDR1 LNHDA and CDR2 SQIVND (reference sequence). V lost 3 bases and J lost 7, with 10 bases in between. The CDR3 sequence: CASSILTGEQYF. CDR3 in DNA: TGTGCCAGTAGTATTCTCACAGGGGAGCAGTACTTC. Variable domain in full (rest from reference TRBV19 and TRBJ2-7): DGGITQSPKYLFRKEGQNVTLSCEQNLNHDAMYWYRQDPGQGLRLIYYSQIVNDFQKGDIAEGYSVSREKKESFPLTVTSAQKNPTAFYLCASSILTGEQYFGPGTRLTVT.

This CDR3 reads CASSHATAIDRVNSYEQYF. CDR3 bases: TGTGCCAGCAGTCACGCGACAGCCATAGACAGGGTCAACTCCTACGAGCAGTACTTC. This sequence joins TRBV7-8 and TRBJ2-7; 7 positions match TRBD1. This CDR3 comprises 19 residues. The germline CDR1 and CDR2 sequences are SGHVS and FQNEAQ. Trimming removed 6 bases from V and 0 bases from J; junction bases left unmatched: 20.

The rearrangement links TRBV27 to TRBJ2-6; D is uncertain. Germline CDR1 reads MNHEY; CDR2 reads SMNVEV (reference sequence). The V and J ends lost 1 base and 0 bases respectively, with 7 bases between them. CDR3 size: 16 residues. This CDR3 is CASSLLGGSGANVLTF. The CDR3 region has the DNA TGTGCCAGCAGTTTATTAGGCGGCTCTGGGGCCAACGTCCTGACTTTC.

This chain joins TRBV4-1 and TRBJ1-2, with 10 bases that match TRBD1. This CDR3 region has 17 residues. The ends lost 3 bases at V and 4 bases at J; junction bases unmatched: 11. Germline loops: CDR1 MGHRA, CDR2 YSYEKL. This CDR3 reads CASSQTLGTGATYGYTF. CDR3 DNA sequence: TGCGCCAGCAGCCAGACCCTGGGGACAGGGGCGACCTATGGCTACACCTTC.

The CDR3 loop is CSVEDYRQGTGVIEAFF. The DNA of the CDR3 is TGCAGCGTTGAAGATTATAGGCAGGGTACTGGGGTAATTGAAGCTTTCTTT. The gene calls are TRBV29-1 and TRBJ1-1; D is perhaps TRBD1 (5 bases). The length of the CDR3 is 17 residues. Trimming cost V 0 bases and J 7 bases, with 24 bases left between them. Germline V CDR1 and CDR2: SQVTM, ANQGSEA. Together with reference TRBV29-1 and TRBJ1-1, the CDR3 gives the full variable domain: SAVISQKPSRDICQRGTSLTIQCQVDSQVTMMFWYRQQPGQSLTLIATANQGSEATYESGFVIDKFPISRPNLTFSTLTVSNMSPEDSSIYLCSVEDYRQGTGVIEAFFGQGTRLTVV.

The chain couples TRBV2 to TRBJ1-6, with 10 bases aligning to TRBD1. There are 16 residues in the CDR3. Trimming removed 6 bases from V and 7 bases from J; junction bases left unmatched: 9. Germline CDR1 and CDR2: SNHLY and FYNNEI. As DNA, the CDR3 is TGTGCCAGCAGACCCGGGACAGGGGCCTTGAATTCACCCCTCCACTTT. Its translation is CASRPGTGALNSPLHF.

This chain uses TRBV10-2 with TRBJ1-2; D perhaps matches TRBD1 (6 bases). CDR3 length: 15 amino acids. Germline CDR1 reads WSHSY; CDR2 reads SAAADI. The V end was cut by 4 bases, the J end by 0 bases, with 12 bases between. This CDR3 reads CASSGLDRPNYGYTF. The CDR3 nucleotides read TGCGCCAGCAGTGGACTTGACAGGCCTAACTATGGCTACACCTTC.

This clone has only a few counts. The genes are TRBV5-4 and TRBJ1-2; D unclear. V was pared by 4 bases and J by 4 bases, with 5 bases between. This CDR3 has 11 residues. Germline V gives CDR1 SGHNT, CDR2 YYREEE (reference sequence). The DNA for the CDR3 is TGTGCCAGCAGCGGGAGCTATGGCTACACCTTC. Its protein product is CASSGSYGYTF. The full variable domain, in which reference TRBV5-4 and TRBJ1-2 provide the parts outside the CDR3, is ETGVTQSPTHLIKTRGQQVTLRCSSQSGHNTVSWYQQALGQGPQFIFQYYREEENGRGNFPPRFSGLQFPNYSSELNVNALELDDSALYLCASSGSYGYTFGSGTRLTVV.

Only one count was recorded for this clone. The gene calls are TRBV6-2 or TRBV6-3 and TRBJ2-1, with 15 bases aligning to TRBD2. The V gene end was trimmed by 5 bases and the J gene end by 7 bases; junction bases not matched to a gene: 12. The CDR3 loop spans 18 amino acids. CDR1 is MNHEY and CDR2 is SVGEGT in the germline V gene. The DNA of the CDR3 is TGTGCCAGCAGTGCAGTACCGGGACTAGCGGGGGGTGGGAATGAGCAGTTCTTC. Translation: CASSAVPGLAGGGNEQFF.

This chain connects TRBV10-3 to TRBJ1-2; 8 nucleotides agree with TRBD1. The germline V gene has CDR1 ENHRY and CDR2 SYGVKD. The CDR3 has 15 residues. Trimming removed 4 bases from V and 1 base from J; junction bases left unmatched: 5. The CDR3 here is CAISVGQVFNYGYTF. The CDR3 DNA follows: TGTGCCATCAGTGTGGGACAGGTATTTAACTATGGCTACACCTTC.

This chain connects TRBV27 to TRBJ1-2; no clear D. The CDR3 covers 14 residues. Trimming stripped 0 bases from V and 0 bases from J, with 5 bases between. Germline V gene lookup returns CDR1 MNHEY and CDR2 SMNVEV (reference sequence). The CDR3 bases are TGTGCCAGCAGTTTATCCGGGACTAACTATGGCTACACCTTC. Translating it yields CASSLSGTNYGYTF.

The chain couples TRBV6-6 to TRBJ1-2; D unresolved. The germline V gene has CDR1 MNHNY and CDR2 SVGAGI (reference sequence). The V end was cut by 0 bases, the J end by 8 bases, with 13 bases between. The length of the CDR3 is 14 residues. The CDR3 is CASSYSSPWWGYTF. DNA of the CDR3: TGTGCCAGCAGTTACTCGAGTCCTTGGTGGGGCTACACCTTC.

The rearrangement links TRBV6-2 or TRBV6-3 to TRBJ2-7; D possibly corresponds to TRBD2 (5 bases). V was trimmed by 2 bases and J by 5 bases, leaving 16 bases between them. The CDR3 is 15 residues long. From germline, CDR1 is MNHEY and CDR2 SVGEGT. The CDR3 protein is CASSYVLGVGDEQYF. CDR3 sequence (DNA): TGTGCCAGCAGTTACGTTCTCGGGGTTGGGGACGAGCAGTACTTC.

This clone showed up just a few times. This chain connects TRBV5-1 to TRBJ1-4; maybe TRBD1 (6 bases). The germline V gene encodes CDR1 SGHRS and CDR2 YFSETQ. The CDR3 runs 15 residues. V lost 4 bases to trimming and J lost 5 bases, with 15 bases between them. In nucleotides, the CDR3 is TGCGCCAGCAGCCCGGACAGATTTGAAAATGAAAAACTGTTTTTT. This sequence encodes CASSPDRFENEKLFF.

V usage is TRBV3-1 (or the pseudogene TRBV3-2) and J usage is TRBJ1-2; 7 bases are shared with TRBD1. The CDR3 is made up of 13 amino acids. Germline CDR1 LGHDT, CDR2 YNNKEL (reference sequence). Trimming took 4 bases from V and 4 from J; bases not matched to a gene: 3. The CDR3 protein is CASSLGQSYGYTF. The CDR3 DNA sequence: TGTGCCAGCAGCCTGGGACAGTCCTATGGCTACACCTTC.

This chain joins TRBV15 and TRBJ2-7, with a possible D match to TRBD1 (6 bases). V lost 3 bases, J lost 3 bases, and 12 bases lay in between. There are 14 residues in the CDR3. The germline gives CDR1 LNHNV, CDR2 YYDKDF (reference sequence). CDR3 nucleotides: TGTGCCACCAGCAGTCCGGGACAAGTCTACGAGCAGTACTTC. Translating it yields CATSSPGQVYEQYF.